The 21 T cell receptor beta chains below all came from one sample that was sequenced in a study of blood T cell repertoires in COVID-19. Libraries were prepared by immunoSEQ multiplex PCR; TCRdb keeps only in-frame clonotypes and omits some of them. The sample contains roughly 200,000 clones, 80% of which appear only once. Sequenced: peripheral blood. The receptors were gathered from a man in his sixties with acute or convalescent COVID-19.

The chain uses TRBV19 and TRBJ1-1; 8 bases agree with TRBD1. J gave up 8 bases and V 7 bases, and 9 bases lay outside the gene matches. The germline V gene encodes CDR1 LNHDA and CDR2 SQIVND (reference sequence). This CDR3 spans 13 amino acids. The CDR3 nucleotides read TGTGCCAGTAAGATTCAGGGGGCCGTGGAAGCTTTCTTT. Translating it yields CASKIQGAVEAFF.

J is TRBJ2-1 and V is TRBV6-5; possible D gene TRBD1, 6 bases. Trimming removed 0 bases at V and 0 bases at J, with 9 bases between. This CDR3 comprises 16 residues. Germline CDR1 reads MNHEY; CDR2 reads SVGAGI. CDR3 nucleotides: TGTGCCAGCAGTTACTCGAGGGGGAGCTCCTACAATGAGCAGTTCTTC. Protein: CASSYSRGSSYNEQFF.

This chain connects TRBV5-4 to TRBJ1-2; a possible D gene is TRBD1 (6 bases). The V gene's germline CDR1 is SGHNT and CDR2 YYREEE (reference sequence). V lost 5 bases and J lost 4, with 12 bases in between. The CDR3 has 13 amino acids. The CDR3 DNA is TGTGCCAGCAGTGAGACAGGACTCTATGGCTACACCTTC. Translation: CASSETGLYGYTF.

The chain uses TRBV6-5 and TRBJ2-7; 8 nucleotides line up with TRBD2. The junction had 7 bases not matched to a gene; V was cut back by 6 bases and J by 3 bases. Germline loops: CDR1 MNHEY, CDR2 SVGAGI. This CDR3 has 14 residues. The CDR3 loop reads CASSHGGGGYEQYF. DNA of the CDR3: TGTGCCAGCAGCCACGGGGGGGGCGGCTACGAGCAGTACTTC.

V gene TRBV30 combines with J gene TRBJ1-1; the D is unclear. V was shortened by 7 bases and J by 3 bases, with 21 bases between the two germline ends. The CDR3 is 15 amino acids. Germline CDR1 is GTSNPN and CDR2 is SVGIG (reference sequence). CDR3 in amino acids: CASGPNGRPDTEAFF. The CDR3 DNA reads as TGTGCCTCTGGCCCTAACGGCAGGCCAGACACTGAAGCTTTCTTT.

This CDR3 is CASSVGPGTGISPNYGYTF. In DNA form, the CDR3 reads TGTGCCAGCAGCGTAGGACCCGGGACAGGGATATCGCCTAACTATGGCTACACCTTC. The gene calls are TRBV9 and TRBJ1-2, with 9 bases identical to TRBD1. Germline V lookup: CDR1 SGDLS, CDR2 YYNGEE. V lost 0 bases and J lost 0; bases outside the gene matches: 12. The CDR3 consists of 19 residues.

The chain uses TRBV5-4 and TRBJ2-1, with 8 bases that match TRBD2. J lost 1 base, V lost 3 bases, and 9 bases had no gene match. Germline-derived CDR1 and CDR2 are SGHNT and YYREEE (reference sequence). The CDR3 has 17 residues. CDR3 bases: TGTGCCAGCAGCTCCACCGTGGCGGGGGGATCCTACAATGAGCAGTTCTTC. Translating gives CASSSTVAGGSYNEQFF.

The chain employs TRBV5-1 and TRBJ2-7; TRBD2 is a possible D gene (6 bases). CDR3 size: 17 residues. Germline V lookup: CDR1 SGHRS, CDR2 YFSETQ. V lost 0 bases and J lost 3, with 19 bases in between. The CDR3 sequence is CASSLALPTSGVYEQYF. As DNA, the CDR3 is TGCGCCAGCAGCTTGGCTCTCCCGACTAGTGGCGTCTACGAGCAGTACTTC.

The V gene is TRBV27, the J gene TRBJ2-7; 9 bases match TRBD1. V dropped 6 bases and J dropped 4; count of bases not matched to a gene: 4. Germline CDR1 and CDR2: MNHEY and SMNVEV (reference sequence). This CDR3 comprises 13 residues. The CDR3, as DNA: TGTGCCAGCAGCCGGGACAGGGAATACGAGCAGTACTTC. Protein: CASSRDREYEQYF.

The chain joins TRBV11-2 to TRBJ2-5, with D possibly being TRBD2 (5 bases). V lost 2 bases and J lost 5, with 15 bases in between. The CDR3 is 15 residues long. CDR1 is SGHAT and CDR2 is FQNNGV in the germline V gene. The CDR3 region is CASSLSDGRGETQYF. CDR3 DNA sequence: TGTGCCAGCAGCTTATCGGACGGTCGCGGGGAGACCCAGTACTTC.

This rearrangement joins TRBV6-5 to TRBJ2-3; D might be TRBD2 (5 bases). This CDR3 is 13 amino acids long. V lost 0 bases and J lost 8, with 9 bases in between. Germline CDR1 MNHEY, CDR2 SVGAGI. The DNA for the CDR3 is TGTGCCAGCAGTTACTCCGGGCGGGCTACGCAGTATTTT. The encoded protein is CASSYSGRATQYF.

The CDR3 reads CASSLGRLSLEQYF. The CDR3 region has the DNA TGTGCCAGCAGCTTGGGGAGGCTGAGCTTAGAGCAGTACTTC. This chain links TRBV5-8 with TRBJ2-7; a possible D gene is TRBD2 (5 bases). The CDR3 totals 14 residues. The germline gives CDR1 SGHTS, CDR2 YDEGEE. V was pared by 0 bases and J by 7 bases, with 14 bases between. Filled out from reference TRBV5-8 and TRBJ2-7, the complete variable domain reads EAGVTQSPTHLIKTRGQQATLRCSPISGHTSVYWYQQALGLGLQFLLWYDEGEERNRGNFPPRFSGRQFPNYSSELNVNALELEDSALYLCASSLGRLSLEQYFGPGTRLTVT.

The V call is TRBV7-2, the J call TRBJ2-7; no clear D gene. CDR1 and CDR2 from the germline V gene are SGHTA and FQGNSA. Deletions cut 4 bases from V and 3 bases from J, with 7 bases between. The CDR3 covers 12 residues. CDR3 DNA sequence: TGTGCCAGCAGCTCAGGCCTCTACGAGCAGTACTTC. Translating it yields CASSSGLYEQYF.

The J gene is TRBJ2-7, the V gene TRBV27; 7 bases line up with TRBD1. The ends lost 2 bases at V and 6 bases at J; junction bases unmatched: 7. The CDR3 loop spans 14 amino acids. The germline CDR1 and CDR2 sequences are MNHEY and SMNVEV (reference sequence). CDR3 sequence reads: CASSLGTAGSEQYF. The CDR3, as DNA: TGTGCCAGCAGTTTAGGGACAGCAGGCAGCGAGCAGTACTTC.

The gene calls are TRBV15 and TRBJ2-1; the match to TRBD2 covers 9 bases. From germline, CDR1 is LNHNV and CDR2 YYDKDF (reference sequence). The CDR3 runs 16 residues. V dropped 10 bases and J dropped 6; count of bases not matched to a gene: 16. The CDR3 protein is CANPPVWREGPNEQFF. For the CDR3, the DNA is TGTGCCAATCCCCCCGTGTGGCGGGAGGGCCCCAATGAGCAGTTCTTC.

This clone was seen more than once but under ten times. The rearrangement links TRBV2 to TRBJ2-2, with D perhaps TRBD1 (5 bases). The germline CDR1 and CDR2 sequences are SNHLY and FYNNEI. Trimming cost V 4 bases and J 0 bases, with 12 bases left between them. The CDR3 is 16 amino acids. CDR3 loop: CASSVAGPSNTGELFF. The CDR3 DNA reads TGTGCCAGCAGTGTGGCAGGGCCCTCGAACACCGGGGAGCTGTTTTTT.

The chain links TRBV29-1 to TRBJ1-1; TRBD1 might be the D (5 bases). In germline, CDR1 is SQVTM, CDR2 ANQGSEA. Trimming took 7 bases from V and 4 from J, leaving 10 bases between them. The CDR3 contains 11 residues. The CDR3 DNA sequence: TGCAGCGCCCTTCAGGGCACTGAAGCTTTCTTT. This gives the protein CSALQGTEAFF.

CDR3 in DNA: TGTGCCAGCGTACGTCTGTCCCTAAGCAATCAGCCCCAGCATTTT. Translation: CASVRLSLSNQPQHF. V gene TRBV6-5 combines with J gene TRBJ1-5; no clear D gene. The CDR3 extends over 15 amino acids. The germline CDR1 and CDR2 sequences are MNHEY and SVGAGI. Trimming shortened V by 8 bases and J by 1 base, and 15 bases separated the two germline ends.

This clone was recorded only once. The rearrangement joins TRBV19 to TRBJ2-1; D perhaps matches TRBD2 (7 bases). The CDR3 contains 18 residues. Trimming shortened V by 6 bases and J by 8 bases, and 29 bases separated the two germline ends. Germline loops: CDR1 LNHDA, CDR2 SQIVND (reference sequence). The DNA of the CDR3 is TGTGCCAGTAGCGAGATTGGGGGCGGGGGCTTAAGGGGCGATGAGCAGTTCTTC. Its protein product is CASSEIGGGGLRGDEQFF.

This clone was counted between two and nine times. The gene calls are TRBV2 and TRBJ1-2; D possibly corresponds to TRBD1 (6 bases). CDR3 size: 16 residues. Trimming cost V 7 bases and J 0 bases, with 18 bases left between them. Germline V gene data show CDR1 as SNHLY and CDR2 as FYNNEI. CDR3 DNA: TGTGCCAGCACTTTGGCAGGGGCCACAGCTAACTATGGCTACACCTTC. Amino acid sequence: CASTLAGATANYGYTF.

The CDR3 loop reads CASSGQGASYPQHF. The CDR3 DNA is TGTGCCAGCAGCGGACAGGGGGCCTCGTATCCCCAGCATTTT. The rearrangement uses TRBV9 and TRBJ1-5; 10 bases match TRBD1. V lost 3 bases and J lost 10; bases outside the gene matches: 7. The germline V gene encodes CDR1 SGDLS and CDR2 YYNGEE. This CDR3 region has 14 residues.